These 24 T cell receptor beta chains were sequenced from one sample in a study of T cell clonality in common variable immunodeficiency. The protocol was immunoSEQ multiplex PCR, while the TCRdb copy is restricted to in-frame clones and leaves out a portion. The sample presents 20,000 to 25,000 clones, none singletons. The study, taken as a whole, reports: In common variable immunodeficiency, TCR beta chains reportedly carried fewer deletions and N-nucleotide insertions.

Their target antigens are unknown. The material sequenced was peripheral blood mononuclear cells. The source of these receptors is a human donor with common variable immunodeficiency.

This clone was recorded at least ten times. The read ends 3 residues early relative to the CDR3; the germline J gene fills the gap. V usage is TRBV5-4 and J usage is TRBJ1-2; the match to TRBD1 covers 9 bases. The germline gives CDR1 SGHNT, CDR2 YYREEE (reference sequence). The V gene end was trimmed by 0 bases and the J gene end by 1 base; junction bases not matched to a gene: 1. This CDR3 contains 15 residues. Incomplete CDR3 DNA: TGTGCCAGCAGCTTGGTGACAGGGGGTAACTATGGC. Encoded protein: CASSLVTGGNYG. The entire CDR3 reads CASSLVTGGNYGYTF.

Worth noting for this clone: The read ends 3 residues before the CDR3 terminus; that terminus is restored from the germline J gene. V usage is TRBV20-1 and J usage is TRBJ2-3, with a weak D call TRBD2 (7 bases). The CDR3 is made up of 15 amino acids. V lost 6 bases, J lost 0 bases, and 16 bases lay in between. Germline V CDR1 and CDR2: DFQATT, SNEGSKA (reference sequence). The CDR3 region is CSAKHGGRSTDTQYF. The CDR3 bases that were read are TGCAGTGCCAAACACGGGGGGCGGAGCACAGATACG.

In this sample, this clone is medium-sized (0.01 to 0.1%). Sequencing ends 3 residues short of the CDR3 end; the germline J gene provides the rest. V and J are TRBV4-2 and TRBJ2-1; 7 bases are shared with TRBD2. Trimming took 4 bases from V and 4 from J; bases not matched to a gene: 25. The CDR3 is 21 residues long. The germline V gene has CDR1 LGHNA and CDR2 YNFKEQ. CDR3 in amino acids: CASSPDPQTSSSPVLYNEQFF. The sequenced part of the CDR3 DNA is TGTGCCAGCAGCCCCGACCCGCAGACTAGCTCCAGCCCCGTCTTGTACAATGAG.

This clone is labeled as medium-sized. The missing CDR3 end, 3 residues past where the read stops, is filled in from the germline J gene. The rearrangement joins TRBV7-2 to TRBJ2-4; TRBD2 matches at 10 bases. CDR1 SGHTA and CDR2 FQGNSA come from the germline V gene. There are 13 residues in the CDR3. Losses at the gene ends were 8 bases for V and 5 bases for J; bases not matched to a gene: 3. CDR3 bases read: TGTGCCAGCGGAGGACTAGCGGAAAACATT. It translates to CASGGLAENI. From start to end, the CDR3 is CASGGLAENIQYF. The entire variable domain, with the rest obtained from reference TRBV7-2 and TRBJ2-4, is as follows: GAGVSQSPSNKVTEKGKDVELRCDPISGHTALYWYRQSLGQGLEFLIYFQGNSAPDKSGLPSDRFSAERTGGSVSTLTIQRTQQEDSAVYLCASGGLAENIQYFGAGTRLSVL.

This clone was seen many times. Read sequence stops 3 residues before the CDR3 end, and the germline J gene provides the missing end. The chain combines TRBV18 with TRBJ2-7, with 8 bases fitting TRBD1. Germline CDR1 KGHSH, CDR2 LQKENI. This CDR3 has 14 residues. Trimming removed 5 bases from V and 4 bases from J; junction bases left unmatched: 7. The CDR3 is CASSGTGQVYEQYF. The covered CDR3 bases are TGTGCCAGCTCAGGAACGGGACAGGTTTACGAG. Together with reference TRBV18 and TRBJ2-7, the CDR3 gives the full variable domain: NAGVMQNPRHLVRRRGQEARLRCSPMKGHSHVYWYRQLPEEGLKFMVYLQKENIIDESGMPKERFSAEFPKEGPSILRIQQVVRGDSAAYFCASSGTGQVYEQYFGPGTRLTVT.

This clone was seen at least ten times. The read halts 3 residues ahead of the CDR3 end, with the missing end drawn from the germline J gene. J is TRBJ2-3 and V is TRBV20-1; TRBD2 matches at 12 bases. Germline CDR1 and CDR2: DFQATT and SNEGSKA (reference sequence). The CDR3 extends over 13 amino acids. J lost 6 bases, V lost 6 bases, and 4 bases had no gene match. The CDR3 loop reads CSARTSGADTQYF. The sequenced part of the CDR3 DNA is TGCAGTGCCCGGACTAGCGGGGCCGATACG.

At least ten counts were recorded for this clone. The read stops 3 residues short of the end of the CDR3; the missing end is completed from the germline J gene. The chain employs TRBV20-1 and TRBJ2-7; TRBD2 matches at 9 bases. The germline V gene has CDR1 DFQATT and CDR2 SNEGSKA (reference sequence). The CDR3 loop spans 17 amino acids. V lost 0 bases to trimming and J lost 0 bases; unmatched junction nucleotides: 9. The CDR3 protein is CSARDVVAGAHSYEQYF. The part of the CDR3 DNA that was read is TGCAGTGCTAGAGATGTGGTAGCGGGGGCGCACTCCTACGAG.

The table lists this clone with a few counts. With the read ending 3 residues before the CDR3 end, the germline J gene is used to fill in that end. The V and J genes are TRBV10-2 and TRBJ2-3; 7 bases align to TRBD2. This CDR3 contains 14 residues. Per the germline V gene, CDR1 is WSHSY and CDR2 is SAAADI. The junction had 5 bases not matched to a gene; V was cut back by 3 bases and J by 5 bases. The CDR3 loop is CASSERAGVDTQYF. Incomplete CDR3 DNA: TGCGCCAGCAGTGAAAGGGCGGGGGTAGATACG.

This clone was counted many times. The read falls 3 residues short of the CDR3 end, and the missing part is taken from the germline J gene. The chain couples TRBV7-2 to TRBJ2-7; D remains unclear. Trimming stripped 5 bases from V and 2 bases from J, with 13 bases between. Germline CDR1 reads SGHTA; CDR2 reads FQGNSA. The CDR3 is made up of 14 amino acids. Here the CDR3 reads CASSPASKTYEQYF. The sequenced CDR3 bases are TGTGCCAGCAGCCCCGCGTCCAAAACCTACGAG.

This clone has at least ten counts. The sequenced part of the CDR3 DNA is TGTGCCAGCAGCTTGGAACAGTCGCAGCCC. Residues: CASSLEQSQP. The full CDR3 reads CASSLEQSQPQHF. The chain combines TRBV7-9 with TRBJ1-5; no clear D. The sequenced fragment ends 3 residues before the CDR3 boundary, so the rest is inferred from the germline J gene. Trimming pared 3 bases from V and 7 bases from J, leaving 10 bases between. This CDR3 region has 13 residues. Germline CDR1 and CDR2: SEHNR and FQNEAQ (reference sequence).

This clone appeared many times. Read sequence stops 3 residues before the CDR3 end, and the germline J gene provides the missing end. The chain uses TRBV5-1 and TRBJ2-7; 8 bases line up with TRBD1. The length of the CDR3 is 15 residues. CDR1 SGHRS and CDR2 YFSETQ come from the germline V gene. J was trimmed by 4 bases and V by 4 bases; bases with no gene match: 10. The CDR3 sequence: CASSQLQGAAYEQYF. The covered CDR3 bases are TGCGCCAGCAGCCAGTTGCAGGGGGCTGCTTACGAG.

This clone was found many times. The CDR3 region is CASSTAGGVGEAFF. The sequenced part of the CDR3 DNA is TGTGCCAGCAGCACCGCAGGAGGGGTAGGAGAA. The gene calls are TRBV7-8 and TRBJ1-1; tentative D call: TRBD1 (5 bases). The read stops 3 residues short of the end of the CDR3; the missing end is completed from the germline J gene. The germline V gene encodes CDR1 SGHVS and CDR2 FQNEAQ. The CDR3 loop spans 14 amino acids.

This clone was detected many times. The CDR3 end is not reached by the read, which stops 3 residues before it; the germline J gene fills it in. This chain links TRBV20-1 with TRBJ1-2, with a weak D call TRBD1 (5 bases). CDR3 length: 14 amino acids. Germline lookup yields CDR1 DFQATT and CDR2 SNEGSKA (reference sequence). The V gene lost 8 bases and the J gene lost 0 bases, with 16 bases spanning the gap. The CDR3 loop is CSYFSRDSNYGYTF. The CDR3 DNA, read in part, is TGCAGTTACTTTAGCCGGGACTCTAACTATGGC.

In this sample, this clone turned up many times. The observed sequence ends 3 residues before the CDR3 terminus, with the missing tail filled in from the germline J gene. The gene calls are TRBV2 and TRBJ1-5, with 7 bases lining up with TRBD1. The CDR3 runs to 14 residues. Germline V gives CDR1 SNHLY, CDR2 FYNNEI. Germline trimming cut 5 bases from V and 7 bases from J; bases unmatched to any gene: 8. The sequenced CDR3 bases are TGTGCCAGCAGTAAGCAGGGGGTCGGGCAGCCC. Translating gives CASSKQGVGQP. The whole CDR3 region reads CASSKQGVGQPQHF.

This clone was seen many times. From the germline J gene comes the end of the CDR3, since the read stops 3 residues before it. V usage is TRBV5-1 and J usage is TRBJ2-1; possible D gene TRBD1, 5 bases. This CDR3 spans 15 amino acids. The V end was cut by 0 bases, the J end by 7 bases, with 14 bases between. Germline CDR1 SGHRS, CDR2 YFSETQ. Partial CDR3 DNA: TGCGCCAGCAGCTTGGGGCAGGGAAATATGAATGAG. This codes for CASSLGQGNMNE. The entire CDR3 sequence reads CASSLGQGNMNEQFF.

In its sample, this clone was seen many times. The CDR3 is CASSLDTNTGELFF. The CDR3 DNA, read in part, is TGTGCCAGCAGCCTGGACACGAACACCGGGGAG. V gene TRBV5-8 combines with J gene TRBJ2-2, with a weak D call TRBD1 (5 bases). Read sequence stops 3 residues before the CDR3 end, and the germline J gene provides the missing end. V lost 4 bases, J lost 0 bases, and 7 bases lay in between. CDR3 length equals 14 residues. Germline CDR1 SGHTS, CDR2 YDEGEE.

In this sample, this clone turned up many times. Coverage ceases 3 residues before the CDR3 finishes, and the germline J gene fills in the end. The chain couples TRBV6-2 or TRBV6-3 to TRBJ1-1; perhaps TRBD1 as D (5 bases). Between the trimmed V and J ends, which lost 6 bases and 7 bases, there was a span of 18 bases. This CDR3 contains 14 residues. CDR1 is MNHEY and CDR2 is SVGEGT in the germline V gene. CDR3: CASSPHAAGLEAFF. CDR3 DNA (partial): TGTGCCAGCAGCCCACACGCCGCGGGGCTTGAA.

This clone was counted many times. The read falls 3 residues short of the CDR3 end, and the missing part is taken from the germline J gene. The chain is built from TRBV7-3 and TRBJ1-1; 7 bases are a match to TRBD1. CDR1 is SGHTA, CDR2 FQGTGA, per germline. The CDR3 spans 13 residues. V lost 6 bases, J lost 2 bases, and 3 bases stayed unmatched. The CDR3 loop reads CASSYRGNTEAFF. The sequenced part of the CDR3 DNA is TGTGCCAGCAGTTACAGGGGCAACACTGAA. Variable domain in full (rest from reference TRBV7-3 and TRBJ1-1): GAGVSQTPSNKVTEKGKYVELRCDPISGHTALYWYRQSLGQGPEFLIYFQGTGAADDSGLPNDRFFAVRPEGSVSTLKIQRTERGDSAVYLCASSYRGNTEAFFGQGTRLTVV.

This clone has at least ten counts. The sequenced fragment ends 3 residues before the CDR3 boundary, so the rest is inferred from the germline J gene. The chain is built from TRBV28 and TRBJ1-1, with 7 bases lining up with TRBD1. The length of the CDR3 is 14 residues. Per germline, CDR1 MDHEN and CDR2 SYDVKM. Partial CDR3 DNA: TGTGCCAGTACGCAAGGGGGCGCCACGGCGGGA. Its translation is CASTQGGATAG. The full CDR3 sequence reads CASTQGGATAGAFF.

To note about this clone: The read ends 3 residues early relative to the CDR3; the germline J gene fills the gap. The chain has TRBV10-2 and TRBJ2-1; 13 bases line up with TRBD2. The germline V gene encodes CDR1 WSHSY and CDR2 SAAADI. The CDR3 covers 15 residues. J lost 6 bases, V lost 6 bases, and 5 bases had no gene match. The chain's CDR3 is CASSTLAGGANEQFF. The CDR3 bases that were read are TGCGCCAGCAGCACACTAGCGGGGGGGGCCAATGAG.

This clone was seen at least ten times. The part of the CDR3 DNA that was read is TGCAGTGCCGCTACCCCCGGGACAGGGGGCATCACCGGGGAG. Translation gives CSAATPGTGGITGE. The entire CDR3 reads CSAATPGTGGITGELFF. The chain is built from TRBV20-1 and TRBJ2-2, with 12 bases identical to TRBD1. The read terminates 3 residues before the CDR3 end, so the remaining end is supplied by the germline J gene. This CDR3 is 17 amino acids long. V was clipped by 6 bases and J by 4 bases; unmatched bases: 12. The V gene's germline CDR1 is DFQATT and CDR2 SNEGSKA (reference sequence).

This clone has only a few counts. Sequencing ends 3 residues short of the CDR3 end; the germline J gene provides the rest. The chain employs TRBV30 and TRBJ1-2; a weak D match, TRBD1 (5 bases). The CDR3 runs 18 residues. The germline CDR1 and CDR2 sequences are GTSNPN and SVGIG (reference sequence). Trimming took off 4 bases at V and 0 bases at J, with 24 bases between the two ends. CDR3 bases read: TGTGCCTGGAACCATTGGGGCAGGCGCCGATCTTCTAACTATGGC. Translated, it gives CAWNHWGRRRSSNYG. The entire CDR3 is CAWNHWGRRRSSNYGYTF. Variable domain in full (rest from reference TRBV30 and TRBJ1-2): SQTIHQWPATLVQPVGSPLSLECTVEGTSNPNLYWYRQAAGRGLQLLFYSVGIGQISSEVPQNLSASRPQDRQFILSSKKLLLSDSGFYLCAWNHWGRRRSSNYGYTFGSGTRLTVV.

This clone was observed a few times. The missing CDR3 end, 3 residues past where the read stops, is filled in from the germline J gene. The gene calls are TRBV5-1 and TRBJ1-3, with D possibly matching TRBD1 (6 bases). V dropped 1 base and J dropped 0 bases, with 8 bases sitting between them. Germline assignment: CDR1 SGHRS and CDR2 YFSETQ. The CDR3 is 15 residues long. Incomplete CDR3 DNA: TGCGCCAGCAGCTTGACAGGGACCTCTGGAAACACC. It is translated as CASSLTGTSGNT. The whole CDR3 protein is CASSLTGTSGNTIYF.

This clone has ten or more counts. The missing CDR3 end, 3 residues past where the read stops, is filled in from the germline J gene. V and J are TRBV6-1 and TRBJ1-1; D perhaps matches TRBD1 (5 bases). CDR3 length: 15 amino acids. V gave up 3 bases and J gave up 0 bases, with 11 bases separating them. The germline V gene has CDR1 MNHNS and CDR2 SASEGT. The part of the CDR3 DNA that was read is TGTGCCAGCAGTGACCGCAGGGTAATGAACACTGAA. Its translation: CASSDRRVMNTE. The whole CDR3 reads CASSDRRVMNTEAFF.